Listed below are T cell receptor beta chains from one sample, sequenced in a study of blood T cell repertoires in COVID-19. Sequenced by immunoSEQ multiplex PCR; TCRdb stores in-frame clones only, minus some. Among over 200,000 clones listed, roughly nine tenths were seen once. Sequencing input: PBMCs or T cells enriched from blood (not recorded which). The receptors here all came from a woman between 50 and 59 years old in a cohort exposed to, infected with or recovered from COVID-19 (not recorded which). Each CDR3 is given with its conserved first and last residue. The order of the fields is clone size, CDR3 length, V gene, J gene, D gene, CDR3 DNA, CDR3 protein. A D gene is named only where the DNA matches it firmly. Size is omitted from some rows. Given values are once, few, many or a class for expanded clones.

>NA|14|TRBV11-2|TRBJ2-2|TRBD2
TGTGCCAGCCGCTTACAGCGGGGCACCGGGGAGCTGTTTTTT
CASRLQRGTGELFF
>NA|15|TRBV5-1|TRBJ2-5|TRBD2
TGCGCCAGCAGCCGGGGACTAGCGTACCAAGAGACCCAGTACTTC
CASSRGLAYQETQYF
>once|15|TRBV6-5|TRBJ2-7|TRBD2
TGTGCCAGCACCCCGTCGATGGGGGGGTTTTACGAGCAGTACTTC
CASTPSMGGFYEQYF
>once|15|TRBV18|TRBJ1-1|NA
TGTGCCAGCTCACCCTTTTGGACACGCAACACTGAAGCTTTCTTT
CASSPFWTRNTEAFF
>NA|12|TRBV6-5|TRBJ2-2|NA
TGTGCCAGCAGAAGACACGGCGGGGAGCTGTTTTTT
CASRRHGGELFF
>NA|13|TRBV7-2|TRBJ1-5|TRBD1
TGTGCCAGCAGCCCCGACAGGGCCCAGCCCCAGCATTTT
CASSPDRAQPQHF
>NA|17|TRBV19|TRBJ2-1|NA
TGTGCCAGTAGTATAGAGGGGGGACCGCAAACCTACAATGAGCAGTTCTTC
CASSIEGGPQTYNEQFF
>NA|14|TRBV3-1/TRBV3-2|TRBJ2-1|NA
TGTGCCAGCAGCCAAGGGAGGGTGGGCTATGAGCAGTTCTTC
CASSQGRVGYEQFF
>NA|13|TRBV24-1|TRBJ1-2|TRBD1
TGTGCCACCAGTGATCCGAGACAGGGTGGCTACACCTTC
CATSDPRQGGYTF
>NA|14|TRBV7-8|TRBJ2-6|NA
TGTGCCAGCAGCCTCCGACAGGGGGCCAACGTCCTGACTTTC
CASSLRQGANVLTF
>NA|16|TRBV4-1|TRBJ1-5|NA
TGCGCCAGCAGCCAGGGCTCGAGAGGGAGCAATCAGCCCCAGCATTTT
CASSQGSRGSNQPQHF
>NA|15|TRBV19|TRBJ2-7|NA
TGTGCCAGTAGTATAGGTGCCTTCGACAGCTACGAGCAGTACTTC
CASSIGAFDSYEQYF